This TCR beta chain appears in the sequencing data of a study of sequential checkpoint blockade in melanoma (dated 2019 in TCRdb). Some background on the complete study: Patients were randomized 1:1 to first-line nivolumab followed by ipilimumab (arm A) or ipilimumab followed by nivolumab (arm B). Maintenance nivolumab came after each of the two trial sequences. Overall results and qualifications from the work: Validation of the response-prediction model combining TCR metrics and mutation burden is needed in larger, independent patient cohorts.

Taken with the paper, the label for treatment or condition translates to: randomized to nivolumab then ipilimumab (arm A) or the reverse (arm B). No trial patient had received prior DNA-damaging chemotherapy. A FACS Aria II flow cytometer was used to sort live CD3+CD8+ cells that were negative for CD19 and CD56 from thawed PBMCs. The samples were obtained from melanoma patients enrolled in CheckMate 064, an open-label, randomized phase II trial testing sequential checkpoint blockade. Peripheral blood mononuclear cells were collected by leukapheresis, purified with Ficoll-Paque, and frozen in human serum with approximately 9.4% DMSO. Immediately after sorting, the purity of the sorted blood CD3+CD8+ cells was confirmed to be >98%, and DNA was then extracted. The trim is 5 bases for V and 2 bases for J, with a gap of 9 bases between the germline ends. There are 13 amino acids in the CDR3, from cysteine to phenylalanine inclusive. Only the CDR3 portion is preserved as DNA: 39 bases, with reading frame beginning at the first base. For CDR1 and CDR2, the germline V gene lists SNHLY and FYNNEI.

The immunoSEQ Assay was used to immunosequence TCRbeta CDR3 regions from genomic DNA. Prior to high-throughput sequencing, genomic DNA was amplified by bias-controlled multiplex PCR. Per the authors' processing: To quantify the absolute abundance of each unique TCRbeta CDR3 region, the sequences were collapsed and filtered. Clonality was defined as 1 minus Pielou's evenness and was calculated using productive rearrangements only. A previously published method was used to identify clones with significantly greater frequencies in on-treatment samples than in baseline samples. The source is immuneACCESS, and TCRdb retained only in-frame sequences with V and J called. Part of the clones is not carried over; for the studies checked, unresolved V genes explain less than half of this, and the remainder is unexplained. The V and J calls and clone size were taken over from that table, and D and trimming were inferred from the DNA. Across this sample there are roughly 20,000 clones, with approximately 80% seen only once. The top ten clones comprise roughly a tenth of the sample.

As to this clone: What this receptor recognizes is not known. It has no much larger one-base neighbor in the sample; base qualities were not kept.

The sequencing here drew on CD8+ T cells sorted from blood (inferred from file names), taken from a patient given nivolumab and ipilimumab in sequence. The clonotype was recovered from a human donor with melanoma. Here the chain combines TRBV2 and TRBJ1-1; no confident D gene assignment can be made. The CDR3 reads CASSYGANTEAFF. The nucleotide sequence reads as follows: TGTGCCAGCAGTTATGGAGCTAACACTGAAGCTTTCTTT.